Many counts were recorded for the clone carrying this T cell receptor (beta chain). TCRdb independently ran MiXCR on the RACE reads; one entry per CDR3 protein. Here the sample spans under 100,000 distinct CDR3 sequences, 10% being singletons. Described time point: patch test 2, 6 weeks after DPC sensitization. Treatment defined: therapeutic diphenylcyclopropenone sensitization with weekly scalp DPC. This specimen comes from a study of human T cells and chemical hapten exposure. Looked up from germline, CDR1 is SNHLY and CDR2 is FYNNEI. With 2 bases removed from V and 4 bases from J, the gap between germline ends came to 14 bases. The CDR3 is 16 residues long.

The J gene is TRBJ2-2, the V gene TRBV2; D not resolved. The source material was whole blood, sampled in connection with sensitization to the hapten diphenylcyclopropenone (DPC). The sequence was obtained from a woman in her twenties or thirties with alopecia areata. Some clones in this sample may be carry-over from other donors' samples. CDR3 DNA sequence: TGTGCCAGCAGTGAAATCCCCCCCCTCGGCACCGGGGAGCTGTTTTTT. This encodes CASSEIPPLGTGELFF.